This T cell receptor (beta chain) was observed in a study of T cell responses to AZD1222 COVID-19 vaccine. Notes on the study in general: Without day 14 samples, only post-peak T cell repertoires were studied. Nearly half of spike-specific TCRs reportedly go after variant regions that carry no mutations. Baseline seropositivity occurred in only 5 or 6 AZD1222 recipients.

Repertoires were generated with immunoSEQ multiplex PCR, while TCRdb's copy carries only in-frame clones and drops some. Among around 140,000 clones listed, 80% to 90% were seen once. About this clone: Its target is not known.

From germline, CDR1 is MDHEN and CDR2 SYDVKM. With 7 bases removed from V and 3 bases from J, the gap between germline ends came to 6 bases. The length of the CDR3 is 11 residues. The rearrangement joins TRBV28 to TRBJ1-1; no reliable D call. The material sequenced was peripheral blood, taken on day 0 of AZD1222 vaccination. This receptor was identified in an adult in good health. The CDR3 sequence: CASILYTEAFF. The CDR3 DNA follows: TGTGCCAGCATCTTATACACTGAAGCTTTCTTT.